What follows are 18 T cell receptor beta chains derived from one specimen sequenced in a study of T-cell reconstitution after alpha-beta-depleted transplantation in children (dated by TCRdb to 2016 to 2018). The treatment or condition label of this sample denotes: allogeneic hematopoietic cell transplantation with graft depleted of TCRalphabeta T cells and CD19 B cells. The library came from PCR. TCRdb names Illumina HiSeq 2500 as the instrument used. Molecular barcoding was employed in the preparation of TCR libraries, with unique molecular identifiers being used to normalize TCRbeta repertoire quantification. In-frame beta chains were kept once TCRdb had trimmed the public reads at Q25 with fastp and called clones with MiXCR. Under each unique CDR3 protein, matching rows form one entry showing the most common genes and DNA. For this sample there are roughly 670,000 distinct CDR3 sequences; roughly 13% appear just once. Of the sample, 0.79% is held by the ten largest clones.

The sequences come from PBMCs, collected before TCRalphabeta/CD19-depleted stem cell transplant. These receptor sequences come from a girl between 2 and 10 years old with congenital amegakaryocytic thrombocytopenia, due to receive a stem cell transplant.

A few counts support this clonotype. V gene TRBV6-5 combines with J gene TRBJ1-1, with D perhaps matching TRBD1 (6 bases). Germline-derived CDR1 and CDR2 are MNHEY and SVGAGI. The CDR3 extends over 16 amino acids. V was clipped by 5 bases and J by 1 base, with 17 bases between them. As DNA, the CDR3 is TGTGCCAGCAGTCACCACAGGGAAGGGCGGAACACTGAAGCTTTCTTT. Protein: CASSHHREGRNTEAFF.

Ten or more counts support this clonotype. V and J are TRBV29-1 and TRBJ2-3, with D possibly TRBD2 on 6 matching bases. CDR3 length: 14 residues. V lost 3 bases and J 0 bases, leaving 10 bases between the germline ends. Germline CDR1 is SQVTM and CDR2 is ANQGSEA. Written as DNA, the CDR3 is TGCAGCGTTGAGGAGGGGACTAGCACAGATACGCAGTATTTT. This codes for CSVEEGTSTDTQYF.

In this sample, this clonotype turned up many times. The V and J genes are TRBV6-5 and TRBJ2-7; weak D call: TRBD2 (5 bases). The germline CDR1 and CDR2 sequences are MNHEY and SVGAGI. The V gene lost 0 bases and the J gene lost 0 bases, with 9 bases spanning the gap. The CDR3 length is 15 residues. CDR3 sequence reads: CASSYSSSTSYEQYF. CDR3 DNA: TGTGCCAGCAGTTACTCCTCTAGCACCTCCTACGAGCAGTACTTC.

V is TRBV7-9 and J is TRBJ2-4; D not resolved. The germline V gene encodes CDR1 SEHNR and CDR2 FQNEAQ (reference sequence). V lost 4 bases, J lost 1 base, and 11 bases lay in between. This CDR3 has 15 amino acids. The CDR3: CASSSPRAAKNIQYF. CDR3 bases: TGTGCCAGCAGCTCCCCTCGTGCGGCCAAAAACATTCAGTACTTC. The full variable domain, its missing parts supplied by reference TRBV7-9 and TRBJ2-4, is DTGVSQNPRHKITKRGQNVTFRCDPISEHNRLYWYRQTLGQGPEFLTYFQNEAQLEKSRLLSDRFSAERPKGSFSTLEIQRTEQGDSAMYLCASSSPRAAKNIQYFGAGTRLSVL.

This clonotype was picked up many times. The gene calls are TRBV6-1 and TRBJ2-2, with D possibly being TRBD1 or TRBD2 (5 bases each). The V end lost 7 bases, the J end lost 0 bases, and 9 bases lay between the germline ends. The CDR3 length is 14 residues. Germline assignment: CDR1 MNHNS and CDR2 SASEGT. CDR3 amino acids: CASKQGPNTGELFF. The CDR3 region has the DNA TGTGCCAGCAAGCAGGGACCGAACACCGGGGAGCTGTTTTTT.

Only a few counts were recorded for this clonotype. The J gene is TRBJ2-3, the V gene TRBV6-1; no clear D. The CDR3 spans 16 residues. Germline CDR1 and CDR2: MNHNS and SASEGT. Trimming removed 1 base from V and 2 bases from J, with 13 bases in between. The CDR3 spells CASSEVVEGNTDTQYF. CDR3 nucleotides: TGTGCCAGCAGTGAAGTAGTAGAAGGGAACACAGATACGCAGTATTTT.

This clonotype showed up many times. The rearrangement links TRBV12-3 or TRBV12-4 to TRBJ1-4; D is perhaps TRBD1 (6 bases). There are 15 residues in the CDR3. V gave up 8 bases and J gave up 3 bases, with 16 bases separating them. In DNA form, the CDR3 reads TGTGCCAGCCTGGTAGGGGGGGGCCCTAATGAAAAACTGTTTTTT. Translated, it gives CASLVGGGPNEKLFF.

The chain is built from TRBV7-7 and TRBJ2-5; unclear D gene. Germline assignment: CDR1 SSHAT and CDR2 FNYEAQ (reference sequence). The CDR3 runs 14 residues. The V end lost 5 bases, the J end lost 5 bases, and 15 bases lay between the germline ends. The CDR3 bases are TGTGCCAGCAGCCGGGCCCGTCAAGGGGAGACCCAGTACTTC. Protein sequence: CASSRARQGETQYF.

The V gene is TRBV20-1, the J gene TRBJ1-2; a possible D gene is TRBD1 (5 bases). Between the trimmed V and J ends, which lost 7 bases and 6 bases, there was a span of 21 bases. Germline assignment: CDR1 DFQATT and CDR2 SNEGSKA (reference sequence). There are 14 residues in the CDR3. In nucleotides, the CDR3 is TGCAGTGTATGGGTACGGCGGGACGGAGATGGCTACACCTTC. Its protein is CSVWVRRDGDGYTF.

Ten or more counts support this clonotype. V usage is TRBV28 and J usage is TRBJ2-3; D not resolved. Germline V gene lookup returns CDR1 MDHEN and CDR2 SYDVKM. The CDR3 spans 15 residues. V was shortened by 6 bases and J by 2 bases, with 15 bases between the two germline ends. CDR3 bases: TGTGCCAGCAGGCCTGATAATCCCCCCACAGATACGCAGTATTTT. It encodes CASRPDNPPTDTQYF.

This clonotype occurred many times. The rearrangement uses TRBV7-9 and TRBJ2-7, with D uncertain. The CDR3 consists of 13 residues. The germline CDR1 and CDR2 sequences are SEHNR and FQNEAQ (reference sequence). Trimming removed 4 bases at V and 3 bases at J, with 10 bases between. CDR3 sequence (DNA): TGTGCCAGCAGCTCTCTCCGTAACTACGAGCAGTACTTC. Encoded protein: CASSSLRNYEQYF. Full variable domain (missing parts from reference TRBV7-9 and TRBJ2-7): DTGVSQNPRHKITKRGQNVTFRCDPISEHNRLYWYRQTLGQGPEFLTYFQNEAQLEKSRLLSDRFSAERPKGSFSTLEIQRTEQGDSAMYLCASSSLRNYEQYFGPGTRLTVT.

The V gene is TRBV4-1, the J gene TRBJ2-1, with D possibly matching TRBD2 (6 bases). The germline V and J ends were trimmed by 3 bases and 5 bases, with 20 bases remaining between them. The CDR3 is 17 residues long. Germline V gene sequence: CDR1 MGHRA, CDR2 YSYEKL. The CDR3 DNA follows: TGCGCCAGCAGCCATCCAGAGGCGGGGTCGCTCGACAATGAGCAGTTCTTC. Translated: CASSHPEAGSLDNEQFF.

The sample holds many counts of this clonotype. The chain recombines TRBV29-1 with TRBJ2-7; D perhaps matches TRBD2 (6 bases). This CDR3 region has 13 residues. Trimming took off 7 bases at V and 1 base at J, with 14 bases between the two ends. CDR1 is SQVTM and CDR2 is ANQGSEA in the germline V gene. This CDR3 reads CSGRDGGSYEQYF. The CDR3 DNA is TGCAGCGGCCGGGACGGGGGATCCTACGAGCAGTACTTC.

This clonotype was picked up a small number of times. V and J are TRBV20-1 and TRBJ1-2, with a tentative D call TRBD1 (6 bases). Trimming left V 6 bases short and J 0 bases short, with 11 bases between. This CDR3 comprises 13 residues. Germline V gene sequence: CDR1 DFQATT, CDR2 SNEGSKA (reference sequence). The CDR3 DNA sequence: TGCAGTGCGAGGGACATCTCTAACTATGGCTACACCTTC. The encoded protein is CSARDISNYGYTF.

This clonotype was counted ten times or more. The chain recombines TRBV9 with TRBJ2-1, with TRBD2 matching 9 bases. This CDR3 is 15 amino acids long. The ends lost 0 bases at V and 7 bases at J; junction bases unmatched: 5. Germline loops: CDR1 SGDLS, CDR2 YYNGEE. The CDR3 DNA sequence: TGTGCCAGCAGCGTAGGGCTAGCGGGACGGAATGAGCAGTTCTTC. Translating it yields CASSVGLAGRNEQFF.

This clonotype showed up just a few times. The V and J genes are TRBV29-1 and TRBJ2-1; TRBD2 matches at 10 bases. Germline-derived CDR1 and CDR2 are SQVTM and ANQGSEA. The CDR3 runs to 19 residues. Trimming at V came to 0 bases and at J to 0 bases, leaving 11 bases not matched to a gene. In DNA, the CDR3 is TGCAGCGTTGAAGATCCGCTAGCGGGAGTTTCAAGCTCCTACAATGAGCAGTTCTTC. Protein product: CSVEDPLAGVSSSYNEQFF.

The chain links TRBV27 to TRBJ2-3; D is unclear. V shed 6 bases and J shed 6 bases, with 19 bases lying between them. This CDR3 spans 15 amino acids. Germline V gives CDR1 MNHEY, CDR2 SMNVEV (reference sequence). CDR3 sequence (DNA): TGTGCCAGCAGGCGCGACTGGGCCGTTGTTGATACGCAGTATTTT. It specifies CASRRDWAVVDTQYF.

This clonotype was found a few times. The rearrangement joins TRBV12-3 or TRBV12-4 to TRBJ2-2, with D uncertain. Trimming pared 5 bases from V and 6 bases from J, leaving 19 bases between. This CDR3 contains 16 residues. Here the CDR3 DNA reads TGTGCCAGCAGTCCTGCCGCGATGAGTGGGTCCGGGGAGCTGTTTTTT. Protein: CASSPAAMSGSGELFF.